A single sample gave rise to the 15 T cell receptor beta chains below, sequenced in a study of shared clonotypes between healthy human individuals. The assay was immunoSEQ multiplex PCR, and TCRdb's table has in-frame clones only and misses some. Among 2 million to 3 million clones listed, more than 85% were seen once. Sequencing input: naive CD4+ T cells from PBMCs. As to subset: CD45RA+ positively selected. The origin of the receptors is a man between 18 and 35 years old in good health. Some clones in this sample may be carry-over from other donors' samples.

In its sample, this clone was seen once. This sequence joins TRBV6-1 and TRBJ2-7; TRBD2 might be the D (5 bases). V was clipped by 5 bases and J by 3 bases, with 17 bases between them. The germline CDR1 and CDR2 sequences are MNHNS and SASEGT. This CDR3 comprises 15 residues. CDR3 in amino acids: CASSPSWTGSYEQYF. CDR3 DNA sequence: TGTGCCAGCAGTCCCTCCTGGACGGGGAGCTACGAGCAGTACTTC.

This chain connects TRBV28 to TRBJ2-7, with a tentative D call TRBD2 (5 bases). This CDR3 spans 14 amino acids. Looked up from germline, CDR1 is MDHEN and CDR2 is SYDVKM. V lost 1 base, J lost 6 bases, and 13 bases lay in between. CDR3 in amino acids: CASSLSGIGGEQYF. CDR3 sequence (DNA): TGTGCCAGCAGTTTATCTGGGATCGGAGGCGAGCAGTACTTC.

The J gene is TRBJ2-2, the V gene TRBV5-1; 8 bases are a match to TRBD1. Per germline, CDR1 SGHRS and CDR2 YFSETQ. The CDR3 runs to 16 residues. J lost 0 bases, V lost 2 bases, and 3 bases had no gene match. The CDR3 is CASSLHRGSNTGELFF. CDR3 nucleotide sequence: TGCGCCAGCAGCTTACACAGGGGGTCGAACACCGGGGAGCTGTTTTTT.

In its sample, this clone was seen once. The rearrangement links TRBV6-5 to TRBJ2-1, with 7 bases matching TRBD2. V lost 6 bases, J lost 3 bases, and 8 bases stayed unmatched. Germline CDR1 and CDR2: MNHEY and SVGAGI. This CDR3 is 15 amino acids long. The CDR3 bases are TGTGCCAGCAGCGACGGGTCTAGCGGCTACAATGAGCAGTTCTTC. Translated, it gives CASSDGSSGYNEQFF.

As to this clone: Other DNA sequences within the sample encode an identical CDR3. The rearrangement joins TRBV2 to TRBJ2-7, with D possibly TRBD1 on 5 matching bases. Germline CDR1 SNHLY, CDR2 FYNNEI. The CDR3 covers 12 residues. With 7 bases removed from V and 1 base from J, the gap between germline ends came to 8 bases. The CDR3 sequence: CASIRQSYEQYF. CDR3 bases: TGTGCCAGCATTCGACAGTCCTACGAGCAGTACTTC.

V is TRBV7-2 and J is TRBJ2-1, with TRBD2 identical over 9 bases. The CDR3 loop spans 15 amino acids. With V trimmed by 6 bases and J by 6 bases, 9 bases remained unmatched. Germline V gene sequence: CDR1 SGHTA, CDR2 FQGNSA. The DNA of the CDR3 is TGTGCCAGCAGGAAAGTCCTAGCGGGACCCAATGAGCAGTTCTTC. Its translation: CASRKVLAGPNEQFF.

The genes are TRBV5-8 and TRBJ1-5; 8 bases are shared with TRBD1. With 5 bases clipped from V and 5 bases from J, the junction kept 9 bases outside the gene matches. Looked up from germline, CDR1 is SGHTS and CDR2 is YDEGEE. The CDR3 length is 15 residues. In DNA form, the CDR3 reads TGTGCCAGCAGTCTGGACAGGGCAGGGTATCAGCCCCAGCATTTT. This gives the protein CASSLDRAGYQPQHF.

Only one count was recorded for this clone. Within the sample, other DNA sequences also encode this same CDR3. This chain uses TRBV28 with TRBJ2-3; D gene uncertain. This CDR3 is 12 amino acids long. The germline V gene has CDR1 MDHEN and CDR2 SYDVKM. V was trimmed by 6 bases and J by 4 bases, leaving 8 bases between them. CDR3 nucleotide sequence: TGTGCCAGCAGCCTTTCCGCAGATACGCAGTATTTT. Its protein is CASSLSADTQYF.

This chain uses TRBV7-9 with TRBJ1-4, with D perhaps matching TRBD1 (5 bases). This CDR3 is built from 17 residues. Germline values: CDR1 SEHNR, CDR2 FQNEAQ (reference sequence). Between the trimmed V and J ends, which lost 2 bases and 0 bases, there was a span of 13 bases. The CDR3 sequence is CASSLLTGAATNEKLFF. As DNA, the CDR3 is TGTGCCAGCAGCTTATTGACCGGGGCGGCAACTAATGAAAAACTGTTTTTT.

V gene TRBV28 combines with J gene TRBJ2-1; TRBD1 matches 7 bases. With 7 bases clipped from V and 5 bases from J, the junction kept 11 bases outside the gene matches. The CDR3 runs 15 residues. Germline loops: CDR1 MDHEN, CDR2 SYDVKM. In nucleotides, the CDR3 is TGTGCCAGCACGGCAGGGGGTGCCCTAGACAATGAGCAGTTCTTC. Its translation is CASTAGGALDNEQFF.

This clone has just one count. V gene TRBV5-4 combines with J gene TRBJ2-1, with 16 bases matching TRBD2. The CDR3 length is 17 residues. V gave up 3 bases and J gave up 4 bases; unmatched junction bases: 4. The germline V gene encodes CDR1 SGHNT and CDR2 YYREEE (reference sequence). The CDR3 here is CASSSGLAGGKYNEQFF. The CDR3 DNA reads TGTGCCAGCAGCTCGGGACTAGCGGGAGGGAAGTACAATGAGCAGTTCTTC.

The chain is built from TRBV6-4 and TRBJ2-3; maybe TRBD1 (6 bases). CDR3 size: 14 residues. Per the germline V gene, CDR1 is MRHNA and CDR2 is SNTAGT. V lost 3 bases, J lost 4 bases, and 11 bases lay in between. DNA for the CDR3: TGTGCCAGCAGTGAACAGGGTCCGCCAGATACGCAGTATTTT. Encoded protein: CASSEQGPPDTQYF.

For this clone: Other nucleotide sequences in the sample specify the same CDR3. The chain is built from TRBV10-3 and TRBJ2-2, with D perhaps TRBD1 (6 bases). The CDR3 consists of 14 residues. Germline loops: CDR1 ENHRY, CDR2 SYGVKD. Trimming stripped 4 bases from V and 1 base from J, with 7 bases between. CDR3 DNA sequence: TGTGCCATCAGTGGGGGACAGAACACCGGGGAGCTGTTTTTT. Protein sequence: CAISGGQNTGELFF.

This chain joins TRBV7-2 and TRBJ1-5, with D hard to call. The CDR3 length is 13 residues. The V end lost 1 base, the J end lost 9 bases, and 10 bases lay between the germline ends. Germline V gives CDR1 SGHTA, CDR2 FQGNSA. For the CDR3, the DNA is TGTGCCAGCAGCTTAGTAGACGGCCGGCCCCAGCATTTT. It is translated as CASSLVDGRPQHF. Drawing the rest from reference TRBV7-2 and TRBJ1-5, the complete variable domain is GAGVSQSPSNKVTEKGKDVELRCDPISGHTALYWYRQSLGQGLEFLIYFQGNSAPDKSGLPSDRFSAERTGGSVSTLTIQRTQQEDSAVYLCASSLVDGRPQHFGDGTRLSIL.

The chain combines TRBV6-5 with TRBJ2-7; TRBD1 aligns across 9 bases. The CDR3 consists of 16 residues. Looked up from germline, CDR1 is MNHEY and CDR2 is SVGAGI. V trimming: 0 bases; J trimming: 2 bases; junction bases outside the gene matches: 5. CDR3 amino acids: CASSYSRTGAPYEQYF. CDR3 bases: TGTGCCAGCAGTTACTCTAGGACAGGGGCCCCCTACGAGCAGTACTTC.